These 30 T cell receptor beta chains share one sample of origin, sequenced in a study of T-cell memory formation after mild COVID-19. MiXCR, run by TCRdb on the 5' RACE reads, gives a single entry per CDR3 protein. The data show about 360,000 distinct CDR3 sequences, 10% to 15% seen once. Sequencing input: PBMCs or a T cell subset sorted from them (not recorded which). The receptors derive from a man aged 18 to 30 who had mild COVID-19 (a few samples of this study predate the infection). Cell type and time point are not known.

The chain joins TRBV13 to TRBJ2-3; maybe TRBD2 (7 bases). With 5 bases removed from V and 3 bases from J, the gap between germline ends came to 18 bases. The CDR3 runs 16 residues. In germline, CDR1 is PRHDT, CDR2 FYEKMQ (reference sequence). The DNA for the CDR3 is TGTGCCAGCAGCCCTGGGGGGGGCCAACCGACAGATACGCAGTATTTT. Translating it yields CASSPGGGQPTDTQYF.

This clonotype was seen a handful of times. The J gene is TRBJ1-5, the V gene TRBV19; no definite D call. Germline lookup yields CDR1 LNHDA and CDR2 SQIVND (reference sequence). V was cut by 6 bases and J by 6 bases, with 15 bases left in between. This CDR3 comprises 14 residues. CDR3 sequence: CASRVGLRPQPQHF. Here the CDR3 DNA reads TGTGCCAGTAGGGTAGGCCTACGGCCTCAGCCCCAGCATTTT.

This clonotype was seen a handful of times. The chain carries TRBV7-2 and TRBJ2-7; 10 nucleotides agree with TRBD2. The CDR3 consists of 15 residues. Germline trimming cut 3 bases from V and 2 bases from J; bases unmatched to any gene: 4. The V gene's germline CDR1 is SGHTA and CDR2 FQGNSA. Here the CDR3 reads CASSFSGGIPYEQYF. The CDR3 coding sequence is TGTGCCAGCAGCTTTAGCGGGGGGATTCCCTACGAGCAGTACTTC.

This chain joins TRBV6-2 or TRBV6-3 and TRBJ2-7; TRBD1 is a possible D gene (5 bases). The CDR3 extends over 14 amino acids. CDR1 and CDR2 (germline): MNHEY, SVGEGT. Deletions cut 7 bases from V and 4 bases from J, with 17 bases between. The CDR3 coding sequence is TGTGCCAGCACCTCTCCCCGCGCAGGGTACGAGCAGTACGTC. Its protein product is CASTSPRAGYEQYV.

This clonotype was counted only a few times. The chain employs TRBV5-1 and TRBJ2-3; TRBD1 aligns across 12 bases. Looked up from germline, CDR1 is SGHRS and CDR2 is YFSETQ. V was clipped by 0 bases and J by 5 bases; unmatched bases: 7. CDR3 length equals 17 residues. This CDR3 is CASSLAGTGGGGDTQYF. The DNA of the CDR3 is TGCGCCAGCAGCTTGGCCGGGACAGGGGGCGGAGGAGATACGCAGTATTTT.

This clonotype has more than one count but fewer than ten. The chain couples TRBV10-3 to TRBJ2-5; perhaps TRBD1 as D (5 bases). This CDR3 region has 14 residues. The V end was cut by 0 bases, the J end by 2 bases, with 7 bases between. Germline-derived CDR1 and CDR2 are ENHRY and SYGVKD. CDR3 sequence (DNA): TGTGCCATCAGTGAGTCGGACAAACAAGAGACCCAGTACTTC. Protein: CAISESDKQETQYF.

Concerning this clonotype: One end of the junction varies from germline; a read error may be responsible. The rearrangement joins TRBV12-3 or TRBV12-4 to TRBJ2-6, with D possibly matching TRBD1 (6 bases). There are 16 residues in the CDR3. CDR3 DNA sequence: TGTGCCAGCAGCTTAGCAGGGGCGCCAGGGGCCAACGTCCTGACTTTC. It encodes CASSLAGAPGANVLTF.

This clonotype has just a few counts. The V call is TRBV29-1, the J call TRBJ2-7; D is possibly TRBD1 (7 bases). The V and J ends lost 3 bases and 5 bases respectively, with 17 bases between them. Germline CDR1 SQVTM, CDR2 ANQGSEA. This CDR3 region has 14 residues. As DNA, the CDR3 is TGCAGCGTTGATTATGCGGGCAGGGGGGACGAGCAGTACTTC. Residues: CSVDYAGRGDEQYF.

V usage is TRBV5-1 and J usage is TRBJ2-7; TRBD1 matches at 11 bases. The CDR3 is 15 residues long. Germline values: CDR1 SGHRS, CDR2 YFSETQ. Trimming took 3 bases from V and 3 from J; bases not matched to a gene: 5. The CDR3 bases are TGCGCCAGCAGCTGTCGGGACAGGGGGATCTACGAGCAGTACGTC. Its translation is CASSCRDRGIYEQYV.

The chain links TRBV6-6 to TRBJ2-1, with TRBD1 as a possible D gene (6 bases). Trimming took 7 bases from V and 6 from J, leaving 16 bases between them. CDR1 MNHNY and CDR2 SVGAGI come from the germline V gene (reference sequence). This CDR3 spans 14 amino acids. This chain's CDR3 is CASTKTGSPNEQFF. The CDR3 DNA is TGTGCCAGCACTAAAACAGGGTCCCCCAATGAGCAGTTCTTC.

This chain uses TRBV5-6 with TRBJ2-6, with D hard to call. This CDR3 has 15 residues. V was pared by 1 base and J by 1 base, with 6 bases between. Germline CDR1 and CDR2: SGHDT and YYEEEE. Written as DNA, the CDR3 is TGTGCCAGCAGCTTGCCCGTTTCTGGGGCCAACGTCCTGACTTTC. Its protein product is CASSLPVSGANVLTF.

The rearrangement joins TRBV20-1 to TRBJ2-5; 9 nucleotides align to TRBD1. This CDR3 has 16 residues. Germline lookup yields CDR1 DFQATT and CDR2 SNEGSKA (reference sequence). Trimming removed 7 bases from V and 0 bases from J; junction bases left unmatched: 12. CDR3 coding DNA: TGCAGTGGAATTCCGGGACAGGGAAACAACCAAGAGACCCAGTACTTC. Translation: CSGIPGQGNNQETQYF.

The chain has TRBV4-2 and TRBJ2-1, with 13 nucleotides matching TRBD2. V lost 1 base, J lost 8 bases, and 5 bases stayed unmatched. From germline, CDR1 is LGHNA and CDR2 YNFKEQ. The CDR3 contains 16 residues. The CDR3 DNA reads as TGTGCCAGCAGCCAAGGACTAGCGGGGGGTCTCCATGAGCAGTTCTTC. Translation gives CASSQGLAGGLHEQFF.

This clonotype was counted a few times. This CDR3 reads CASSFISDSSSYNEQFF. The CDR3 bases are TGTGCCAGCAGTTTTATATCCGACTCCAGCTCCTACAATGAGCAGTTCTTC. This chain joins TRBV27 and TRBJ2-1; no reliable D call. The CDR3 length is 17 residues. Germline V lookup: CDR1 MNHEY, CDR2 SMNVEV (reference sequence). Deletions cut 3 bases from V and 0 bases from J, with 15 bases between.

The V and J genes are TRBV12-3 or TRBV12-4 and TRBJ1-2; TRBD1 is a possible D gene (5 bases). The CDR3 length is 13 residues. V lost 6 bases, J lost 3 bases, and 11 bases lay in between. The CDR3: CASSPRVDYGYTF. CDR3 in DNA: TGTGCCAGCAGCCCCAGGGTTGACTATGGCTACACCTTC.

The table lists this clonotype with a few counts. The CDR3 DNA is TGTGCCAGCAGCCCCTGGACTCCAAACTATGGCTACACCTTC. Translated: CASSPWTPNYGYTF. This chain joins TRBV7-2 and TRBJ1-2; D ambiguous. Trimming removed 5 bases from V and 2 bases from J, with 12 bases in between. CDR1 is SGHTA, CDR2 FQGNSA, per germline. This CDR3 contains 14 residues.

This clonotype came up many times. The chain uses TRBV3-1 and TRBJ2-7; 7 bases map to TRBD1. This CDR3 is 13 amino acids long. With V trimmed by 5 bases and J by 6 bases, 7 bases remained unmatched. Germline CDR1 LGHDT, CDR2 YNNKEL (reference sequence). The CDR3 spells CASSSISGGEQYF. CDR3 coding DNA: TGTGCCAGCAGCTCCATCTCAGGGGGCGAGCAGTACTTC.

This clonotype was picked up many times. The CDR3 DNA follows: TGTGCCACCAGCAGAGATTTCCCAGGGTACAGCAATCAGCCCCAGCATTTT. This gives the protein CATSRDFPGYSNQPQHF. The genes are TRBV15 and TRBJ1-5, with D tentatively TRBD1 (5 bases). Trimming removed 0 bases from V and 1 base from J, with 13 bases in between. The CDR3 sequence is 17 residues long. Germline values: CDR1 LNHNV, CDR2 YYDKDF (reference sequence).

There are a few counts of this clonotype. Its ends do not fully match the called genes, so a read error is possible. This chain links TRBV7-2 with TRBJ2-1, with D unresolved. Germline CDR1 SGHTA, CDR2 FQGNSA. The CDR3 contains 17 residues. For the CDR3, the DNA is TGTGCCAGCAGCTTAGCTTCTACCGCGACCTCCGACAATGAGCAGTTCTTC. Translated: CASSLASTATSDNEQFF.

The chain is built from TRBV4-3 and TRBJ1-2, with 7 bases identical to TRBD1. From germline, CDR1 is LGHNA and CDR2 YSLEER. V dropped 1 base and J dropped 5; count of bases not matched to a gene: 7. CDR3 size: 15 residues. CDR3 amino acids: CASSQATGTAYGYTF. The DNA of the CDR3 is TGCGCCAGCAGCCAAGCAACCGGGACAGCTTATGGCTACACCTTC.

As to this clonotype: One end of the junction varies from germline; a read error may be responsible. The rearrangement uses TRBV7-6 and TRBJ2-3; possibly TRBD1 for D (6 bases). Germline CDR1 and CDR2: SGHVS and FNYEAQ. The CDR3 extends over 16 amino acids. This chain's CDR3 is CDSSVQGTASTDTQYF. The CDR3 region has the DNA TGTGACAGCAGCGTACAGGGAACCGCTAGCACAGATACGCAGTATTTT.

This clonotype was seen more than once but under ten times. The chain has TRBV9 and TRBJ1-1; D unresolved. The germline gives CDR1 SGDLS, CDR2 YYNGEE. V was pared by 0 bases and J by 1 base, with 7 bases between. The CDR3 has 14 residues. The CDR3: CASSVGSANTEAFF. The CDR3 nucleotides are TGTGCCAGCAGCGTAGGATCAGCGAACACTGAAGCTTTCTTT.

This clonotype was detected only a few times. The chain joins TRBV5-4 to TRBJ1-1, with 9 bases fitting TRBD1. Trimming removed 2 bases from V and 4 bases from J; junction bases left unmatched: 3. Germline values: CDR1 SGHNT, CDR2 YYREEE (reference sequence). The CDR3 loop spans 14 amino acids. CDR3: CASSFQTGGTEAFF. The CDR3 bases are TGTGCCAGCAGCTTCCAGACAGGGGGCACTGAAGCTTTCTTT.

The chain uses TRBV3-1 and TRBJ2-1, with D possibly being TRBD2 (6 bases). This CDR3 contains 13 residues. V lost 4 bases and J lost 6, with 10 bases in between. The germline gives CDR1 LGHDT, CDR2 YNNKEL (reference sequence). The DNA for the CDR3 is TGTGCCAGCAGCCCGTCCGGGAGCAATGAGCAGTTCTTC. Translation gives CASSPSGSNEQFF.

The V call is TRBV24-1, the J call TRBJ2-3; 7 bases line up with TRBD1. The CDR3 is made up of 16 amino acids. V gave up 3 bases and J gave up 1 base; unmatched junction bases: 6. The germline V gene has CDR1 KGHDR and CDR2 SFDVKD. CDR3 sequence (DNA): TGTGCCACCAGTGATAATCCTCAGGGGGGCACAGATACGCAGTATTTT. Protein product: CATSDNPQGGTDTQYF.

This clonotype was seen a few times. The chain joins TRBV6-2 or TRBV6-3 to TRBJ2-6; D uncertain. V lost 6 bases and J 4 bases, leaving 7 bases between the germline ends. CDR3 size: 13 residues. The germline V gene has CDR1 MNHEY and CDR2 SVGEGT. The CDR3 loop reads CASRTAGANVLTF. In DNA form, the CDR3 reads TGTGCCAGCAGGACGGCCGGGGCCAACGTCCTGACTTTC.

The rearrangement uses TRBV7-9 and TRBJ2-3; possibly TRBD2 for D (5 bases). The V gene lost 3 bases and the J gene lost 0 bases, with 13 bases spanning the gap. CDR1 and CDR2 (germline): SEHNR, FQNEAQ (reference sequence). This CDR3 has 16 residues. The CDR3 region is CASSLGSSRSTDTQYF. The CDR3 DNA is TGTGCCAGCAGCTTGGGGAGTTCGAGAAGCACAGATACGCAGTATTTT.

CDR3 residues: CASSPSADDRISANYGYTF. The CDR3 DNA follows: TGTGCCAGCAGCCCTAGTGCGGACGACAGAATATCGGCTAACTATGGCTACACCTTC. The chain links TRBV9 to TRBJ1-2, with a tentative D call TRBD1 (5 bases). Germline V CDR1 and CDR2: SGDLS, YYNGEE. V was pared by 4 bases and J by 0 bases, with 25 bases between. This CDR3 is built from 19 residues. The entire variable domain, with the rest obtained from reference TRBV9 and TRBJ1-2, is as follows: DSGVTQTPKHLITATGQRVTLRCSPRSGDLSVYWYQQSLDQGLQFLIQYYNGEERAKGNILERFSAQQFPDLHSELNLSSLELGDSALYFCASSPSADDRISANYGYTFGSGTRLTVV.

The V gene is TRBV25-1, the J gene TRBJ2-3; D uncertain. With 0 bases removed from V and 4 bases from J, the gap between germline ends came to 8 bases. Germline CDR1 is MGHDK and CDR2 is SYGVNS. The CDR3 length is 14 residues. CDR3 sequence reads: CASSEYRAADTQYF. CDR3 sequence (DNA): TGTGCCAGCAGTGAATATCGGGCCGCAGATACGCAGTATTTT.

This clonotype was found a few times. CDR3 region: CASSFRGLSSYEQYV. CDR3 in DNA: TGTGCCAGCAGTTTCAGGGGGCTCAGCTCCTACGAGCAGTACGTC. The chain has TRBV28 and TRBJ2-7; 8 bases match TRBD1. Germline V gives CDR1 MDHEN, CDR2 SYDVKM. The CDR3 sequence is 15 residues long. V was pared by 3 bases and J by 0 bases, with 4 bases of the junction left unmatched.